The TCR beta chain described here comes from a study of blood T cell repertoires in COVID-19. Generated by immunoSEQ multiplex PCR, the TCRdb table keeps only in-frame clones and is missing some. The table shows approximately 280,000 clones, with 85% occurring only once. The length of the CDR3 is 15 residues. Germline assignment: CDR1 PRHDT and CDR2 FYEKMQ (reference sequence). V was trimmed by 5 bases and J by 0 bases, leaving 11 bases between them. This TCR derives from a woman aged 50 to 60 who had recovered from COVID-19. This chain connects TRBV13 to TRBJ2-1; D perhaps matches TRBD1 (6 bases). The specimen sequenced was PBMCs or T cells enriched from blood (not recorded which). The CDR3 DNA is TGTGCCAGCAGCGCTACAGGGAGCTCCTACAATGAGCAGTTCTTC. It specifies CASSATGSSYNEQFF.